This T cell receptor beta chain is from a study of cytomegalovirus exposure and HLA in healthy donors. Whole-study results and caveats: Many donors shared some public TCRs, even though most TCR sequences were rare. According to a later analysis, TCR clusters from the first cohort tended to co-occur in the roughly 110 validation repertoires.

This CDR3 spans 13 amino acids. V was shortened by 8 bases and J by 0 bases, with 9 bases between the two germline ends. Germline V lookup: CDR1 SGHVS, CDR2 FQNEAQ. Notes on this clone: As yet, its antigen is unknown.

Clones were read by immunoSEQ multiplex PCR, and TCRdb kept only the in-frame ones, dropping some. Among fewer than 400,000 clones, roughly 87% were seen once, and the ten largest hold about 0.96%. This TCR derives from a man aged 25-40 years in good health and CMV-seronegative. The sample taken for sequencing was PBMCs. The chain recombines TRBV7-8 with TRBJ2-3; D gene uncertain. For the CDR3, the DNA is TGTGCCAGCGCCCCAGGCAGCACAGATACGCAGTATTTT. The encoded protein is CASAPGSTDTQYF.